This TCR beta chain was retrieved from a study of blood T cell repertoires in COVID-19. Looked up from germline, CDR1 is SGHNT and CDR2 is YYREEE (reference sequence). V was pared by 0 bases and J by 4 bases, with 8 bases of the junction left unmatched. There are 16 residues in the CDR3. Using immunoSEQ multiplex PCR, the repertoire was profiled, and TCRdb retains in-frame clones only, with some absent. The repertoire holds 75,000 to 90,000 clones, roughly 86% seen once, with 4.5% to 6% in the top ten. The sequenced material came from peripheral blood. This rearrangement joins TRBV5-4 to TRBJ2-3, with TRBD2 matching 7 bases. This TCR was sampled from a man aged 50 or older with active or convalescent COVID-19. The CDR3 coding sequence is TGTGCCAGCAGCTTGGCTACGTTAGCGGGTGCAGATACGCAGTATTTT. Translating gives CASSLATLAGADTQYF.